A single T cell receptor beta chain is shown here with its context. Authors' data handling: For nucleated cells, counts were estimated from reference gene primer amplification. Measured with immunoSEQ multiplex PCR; TCRdb has only the in-frame clones, and not every one. That table furnishes V, J and clone size, whereas the DNA furnished D and trimming. Of some 30,000 clones in the sample, 85% to 90% are singletons; the top ten hold about 45%. These data come from a study of blood T cell repertoires in COVID-19. About the research overall: Samples of COVID-19 (acute and convalescent) were obtained from the United States, Italy and Spain. Sources were T cells, B-cell-depleted T cells, or PBMCs; the material itself was cDNA or gDNA.

CDR3 size: 13 residues. V lost 0 bases and J 3 bases, leaving 5 bases between the germline ends. CDR1 LNHNV and CDR2 YYDKDF come from the germline V gene (reference sequence). The clonotype was recovered from a human donor with acute or convalescent COVID-19. The donor label of this sample is uncertain. The chain combines TRBV15 with TRBJ2-5, with unresolved D. The specimen was peripheral blood. CDR3: CATSRDHKETQYF. The CDR3 DNA sequence: TGTGCCACCAGCAGAGATCACAAAGAGACCCAGTACTTC.